Below are 21 T cell receptor beta chains sequenced from a single sample in a study of radiotherapy plus CTLA-4 blockade in lung cancer (dated by TCRdb to the late 2010s). Library creation used the immunoSEQ multiplex PCR assay. TCRdb limited this immuneACCESS table to in-frame rearrangements with V and J called. A share of clones is missing; checked studies link under half to unresolved V genes, and the rest is unexplained. This sample is represented by 45,000 or so clones; approximately 76% of them were singletons. The ten largest clones represent more than 6.5% of the sample. The starting material was peripheral blood, obtained from a patient treated with radiotherapy plus ipilimumab. The receptor set was obtained from a human donor with non-small cell lung cancer who had stable disease on radiotherapy plus ipilimumab.

The V gene is TRBV30, the J gene TRBJ1-1; D ambiguous. V lost 0 bases and J 3 bases, leaving 5 bases between the germline ends. CDR1 and CDR2 from the germline V gene are GTSNPN and SVGIG (reference sequence). CDR3 size: 12 residues. Here the CDR3 reads CAWSVRDTEAFF. CDR3 in DNA: TGTGCCTGGAGTGTACGGGACACTGAAGCTTTCTTT.

The genes are TRBV29-1 and TRBJ2-3, with no clear D. The CDR3 is 16 residues long. Germline V gene lookup returns CDR1 SQVTM and CDR2 ANQGSEA. V was shortened by 0 bases and J by 3 bases, with 16 bases between the two germline ends. Here the CDR3 DNA reads TGCAGCGTTGAAGATAGATCGGGTTTTAGGACAGATACGCAGTATTTT. Residues: CSVEDRSGFRTDTQYF.

This sequence joins TRBV10-3 and TRBJ2-1; D not certain. There are 13 residues in the CDR3. The V gene's germline CDR1 is ENHRY and CDR2 SYGVKD. V lost 6 bases to trimming and J lost 13 bases, with 19 bases between them. The chain's CDR3 is CAISPRATDPQFF. DNA of the CDR3: TGTGCCATCAGCCCAAGGGCCACCGATCCCCAGTTCTTC.

This chain connects TRBV5-4 to TRBJ1-2; D is undetermined. V shed 4 bases and J shed 2 bases, with 9 bases lying between them. Germline V gives CDR1 SGHNT, CDR2 YYREEE (reference sequence). This CDR3 has 13 amino acids. The DNA for the CDR3 is TGTGCCAGCAGCCAAGACGGGAACTATGGCTACACCTTC. It translates to CASSQDGNYGYTF.

In this sample, this clone turned up many times. The CDR3: CASIPDRPITEAFF. The CDR3 DNA reads as TGTGCCAGCATCCCGGACAGACCTATCACTGAAGCTTTCTTT. V is TRBV6-6 and J is TRBJ1-1; TRBD1 might be the D (6 bases). V lost 7 bases to trimming and J lost 4 bases, with 16 bases between them. Germline V gives CDR1 MNHNY, CDR2 SVGAGI (reference sequence). The CDR3 length is 14 residues.

As concerns this clone: Its ends do not fully match the called genes, so a read error is possible. CDR3 residues: CASSEAVWTGSNF. The CDR3 nucleotides read TGTGCCAGCAGTGAAGCGGTATGGACAGGGTCCAACTTC. V is TRBV2 and J is TRBJ2-5; 8 positions match TRBD1. CDR1 and CDR2 from the germline V gene are SNHLY and FYNNEI. The CDR3 sequence is 13 residues long. The variable domain in full, with the rest retrieved from reference TRBV2 and TRBJ2-5, is EPEVTQTPSHQVTQMGQEVILRCVPISNHLYFYWYRQILGQKVEFLVSFYNNEISEKSEIFDDQFSVERPDGSNFTLKIRSTKLEDSAMYFCASSEAVWTGSNFGPGTRLLVL.

The V gene is TRBV25-1, the J gene TRBJ2-5; D tentatively reads TRBD1 or TRBD2 (6 bases each). Deletions cut 4 bases from V and 4 bases from J, with 13 bases between. CDR3 length: 14 amino acids. Germline assignment: CDR1 MGHDK and CDR2 SYGVNS. CDR3 region: CASSVHGGAETQYF. As DNA, the CDR3 is TGTGCCAGCAGTGTTCACGGGGGCGCAGAGACCCAGTACTTC.

For this clone: At the DNA level, this CDR3 is encoded by other sequences in the same sample as well. This chain links TRBV18 with TRBJ1-1; D might be TRBD1 (5 bases). Germline V gene lookup returns CDR1 KGHSH and CDR2 LQKENI. V gave up 3 bases and J gave up 0 bases, with 5 bases separating them. This CDR3 spans 13 amino acids. CDR3 sequence (DNA): TGTGCCAGCTCACCGGGACTGAACACTGAAGCTTTCTTT. This codes for CASSPGLNTEAFF.

In its sample, this clone was seen once. V usage is TRBV19 and J usage is TRBJ1-2; no clear D gene. Germline CDR1 and CDR2: LNHDA and SQIVND (reference sequence). The V end lost 0 bases, the J end lost 8 bases, and 7 bases lay between the germline ends. This CDR3 contains 12 residues. CDR3: CASSIDRRGYTF. The CDR3 DNA reads as TGTGCCAGTAGTATAGACCGGCGGGGCTACACCTTC.

V is TRBV6-1 and J is TRBJ1-2; 12 bases are shared with TRBD1. Looked up from germline, CDR1 is MNHNS and CDR2 is SASEGT. V trimming: 3 bases; J trimming: 4 bases; junction bases outside the gene matches: 12. The CDR3 is 18 residues long. CDR3 loop: CASSESRDRGRWGYGYTF. CDR3 DNA sequence: TGTGCCAGCAGTGAGTCTCGGGACAGGGGGCGTTGGGGCTATGGCTACACCTTC.

The V and J genes are TRBV27 and TRBJ1-2; the D gene is possibly TRBD1 (6 bases). This CDR3 contains 14 residues. The ends were cut back, 4 bases at V and 4 bases at J, with 13 bases in the middle. Germline V gene sequence: CDR1 MNHEY, CDR2 SMNVEV (reference sequence). CDR3 DNA: TGTGCCAGCAGTTCACAGGGTGCGGGCTATGGCTACACCTTC. Protein product: CASSSQGAGYGYTF.

The CDR3 loop is CASSVEDNDQPQHF. The CDR3 DNA reads TGTGCCAGCAGCGTAGAGGACAATGATCAGCCCCAGCATTTT. This rearrangement joins TRBV9 to TRBJ1-5, with D possibly being TRBD1 (5 bases). The germline gives CDR1 SGDLS, CDR2 YYNGEE. The CDR3 totals 14 residues. V lost 0 bases, J lost 5 bases, and 9 bases lay in between.

The chain links TRBV7-3 to TRBJ2-1, with 8 bases lining up with TRBD2. Trimming cost V 1 base and J 7 bases; bases outside gene matches: 6. The CDR3 contains 15 residues. CDR1 is SGHTA, CDR2 FQGTGA, per germline. CDR3 nucleotide sequence: TGTGCCAGCAGCTTAAGGAGCGGGGGTGCGAATGAGCAGTTCTTC. Encoded protein: CASSLRSGGANEQFF.

J is TRBJ2-5 and V is TRBV7-9; D is unresolved. Germline V gene sequence: CDR1 SEHNR, CDR2 FQNEAQ (reference sequence). Trimming left V 3 bases short and J 1 base short, with 6 bases between. CDR3 size: 13 residues. In DNA form, the CDR3 reads TGTGCCAGCAGCTTCCCGTCCCAAGAGACCCAGTACTTC. It specifies CASSFPSQETQYF.

The V gene is TRBV5-1, the J gene TRBJ1-4, with 7 bases lining up with TRBD1. The CDR3 has 14 residues. Germline CDR1 SGHRS, CDR2 YFSETQ. V lost 3 bases and J lost 6; bases outside the gene matches: 5. The CDR3 loop is CASSWGTVHEKLFF. The CDR3 DNA sequence: TGCGCCAGCAGCTGGGGGACAGTCCATGAAAAACTGTTTTTT.

The CDR3 reads CASSQRYPSSYEQYF. CDR3 DNA sequence: TGCGCCAGCAGCCAACGATACCCGAGCTCCTACGAGCAGTACTTC. The V and J genes are TRBV4-3 and TRBJ2-7, with D unclear. CDR1 is LGHNA and CDR2 is YSLEER in the germline V gene. The CDR3 runs to 15 residues. Trimming shortened V by 2 bases and J by 0 bases, and 11 bases separated the two germline ends.

This chain connects TRBV7-2 to TRBJ2-2, with D unclear. CDR1 is SGHTA, CDR2 FQGNSA, per germline. The CDR3 consists of 15 residues. The germline V and J ends were trimmed by 2 bases and 2 bases, with 9 bases remaining between them. The CDR3 sequence: CASSLRNDNTGELFF. The DNA of the CDR3 is TGTGCCAGCAGCTTAAGGAACGACAACACCGGGGAGCTGTTTTTT.

The J gene is TRBJ2-5, the V gene TRBV7-3, with D possibly matching TRBD2 (5 bases). Trimming took 9 bases from V and 1 from J, leaving 18 bases between them. The CDR3 consists of 15 residues. Germline V gene data show CDR1 as SGHTA and CDR2 as FQGTGA. CDR3 residues: CASGIRPGSQETQYF. The CDR3, as DNA: TGTGCCAGTGGAATAAGGCCGGGATCCCAAGAGACCCAGTACTTC.

This clone turned up a few times. The genes are TRBV9 and TRBJ2-1; 11 bases align to TRBD1. Germline CDR1 SGDLS, CDR2 YYNGEE. The trim removed 0 bases at V and 6 bases at J, leaving 5 bases unmatched. The CDR3 is 16 residues long. CDR3 in amino acids: CASSVEPGTGGNEQFF. In DNA form, the CDR3 reads TGTGCCAGCAGCGTAGAACCCGGGACAGGGGGCAATGAGCAGTTCTTC.

The rearrangement joins TRBV5-6 to TRBJ1-1; D unclear. The V and J ends lost 0 bases and 6 bases respectively, with 9 bases between them. From germline, CDR1 is SGHDT and CDR2 YYEEEE. This CDR3 spans 13 amino acids. For the CDR3, the DNA is TGTGCCAGCAGCTTGGGGTGGGGTCCTGAAGCTTTCTTT. It is translated as CASSLGWGPEAFF.

This chain uses TRBV27 with TRBJ1-5; D is possibly TRBD1 (6 bases). This CDR3 comprises 15 residues. Germline V CDR1 and CDR2: MNHEY, SMNVEV (reference sequence). V was trimmed by 3 bases and J by 1 base, leaving 10 bases between them. CDR3 nucleotides: TGTGCCAGCAGTTTTACAGGGAACAGCAATCAGCCCCAGCATTTT. It codes for CASSFTGNSNQPQHF.